The rows below give T cell receptor beta chains drawn from one sample of a study of shared clonotypes between healthy human individuals. Here immunoSEQ multiplex PCR was the method, and the copy in TCRdb shows in-frame clones only, minus some. The sample consists of 450,000 to 500,000 clones, about 85% of them appearing once. Sequencing was performed on PBMCs. The receptors shown here come from a woman aged 35 to 49 in good health. Some clones in this sample may be carry-over from other donors' samples. Each CDR3 is given with its conserved first and last residue. D genes are given only for firm matches. The size of a clone is reported for some rows only, either as once, few or many, or as a class for expanded clones.

j_call d_call v_call clone_size cdr3_aa cdr3_nt
TRBJ2-3 TRBD1 TRBV10-3 NA CAISGRGQGTDTQYF TGTGCCATCAGTGGGAGAGGACAGGGTACAGATACGCAGTATTTT
TRBJ2-5 NA TRBV11-2 NA CASSLVGETQYF TGTGCCAGCAGCTTAGTTGGAGAGACCCAGTACTTC
TRBJ1-2 TRBD1 TRBV6-1 few CASREGQGDGYTF TGTGCCAGCAGGGAGGGACAGGGAGATGGCTACACCTTC
TRBJ2-2 TRBD2 TRBV9 NA CASSVTSGDTGELFF TGTGCCAGCAGCGTAACTAGCGGGGATACCGGGGAGCTGTTTTTT
TRBJ1-1 NA TRBV5-5 NA CASSLVGVATEAFF TGTGCCAGCAGCTTGGTGGGGGTAGCCACTGAAGCTTTCTTT
TRBJ2-3 TRBD2 TRBV29-1 NA CSVGGGLSTDTQYF TGCAGCGTTGGTGGGGGACTAAGCACAGATACGCAGTATTTT
TRBJ2-6 NA TRBV28 NA CASSLRWANVLTF TGTGCCAGCAGTCTCCGGTGGGCCAACGTCCTGACTTTC
TRBJ2-7 NA TRBV5-6 NA CASSLGPSSYEQYF TGTGCCAGCAGCTTGGGTCCCTCCTCCTACGAGCAGTACTTC
TRBJ1-3 NA TRBV21-1 NA CASSKVRRKSPGNTIYF TGTGCCAGCAGCAAAGTACGCAGGAAGAGTCCTGGAAACACCATATATTTT
TRBJ2-7 NA TRBV5-1 NA CASSLGTQAYEQYF TGCGCCAGCAGCTTGGGGACACAAGCCTACGAGCAGTACTTC
TRBJ2-7 TRBD2 TRBV9 NA CASSVSSGRYEQYF TGTGCCAGCAGCGTATCTAGCGGGAGGTACGAGCAGTACTTC
TRBJ2-7 NA TRBV28 NA CASSYTGYEQYF TGTGCCAGCAGTTACACGGGCTACGAGCAGTACTTC
TRBJ1-6 NA TRBV11-1 many CASSLVGASPLHF TGTGCCAGCAGCTTGGTTGGGGCTTCACCCCTCCACTTT
TRBJ2-7 TRBD2 TRBV6-5 NA CASRQTSGRASEQYF TGTGCCAGCAGACAAACTAGCGGGAGGGCCTCCGAGCAGTACTTC
TRBJ1-1 TRBD1 TRBV13 NA CASSLTGGLMNTEAFF TGTGCCAGCAGCTTAACAGGGGGCCTGATGAACACTGAAGCTTTCTTT
TRBJ2-1 NA TRBV6-1 NA CASRPVPGNEQFF TGTGCCAGCAGACCCGTCCCGGGGAATGAGCAGTTCTTC
TRBJ2-7 NA TRBV4-1 NA CASSLDRTYEQYF TGCGCCAGCAGCCTCGACAGAACCTACGAGCAGTACTTC
TRBJ2-1 NA TRBV7-2 NA CASSSYLSIYNEQFF TGTGCCAGCAGCTCCTATCTATCGATCTACAATGAGCAGTTCTTC
TRBJ2-1 NA TRBV6-5 few CASSPGDRDYNEQFF TGTGCCAGCAGTCCCGGTGATAGAGACTACAATGAGCAGTTCTTC
TRBJ2-2 TRBD2 TRBV19 NA CASSRGLAGTNTGELFF TGTGCCAGTAGCCGGGGACTAGCGGGGACGAACACCGGGGAGCTGTTTTTT
TRBJ2-7 NA TRBV6-5 NA CASSPQGPYEQYF TGTGCCAGCAGTCCACAGGGACCCTACGAGCAGTACTTC
TRBJ1-2 TRBD1 TRBV30 NA CAWSVNRGDGYTF TGTGCCTGGAGTGTAAACAGGGGAGACGGCTACACCTTC
TRBJ2-7 TRBD1 TRBV18 once CASSLAGGHEQYF TGTGCCAGCTCACTAGCAGGGGGCCACGAGCAGTACTTC
TRBJ2-5 NA TRBV7-2 NA CASSPPGGAGTQYF TGTGCCAGCAGCCCACCCGGCGGGGCTGGGACCCAGTACTTC
TRBJ2-5 TRBD1 TRBV30 NA CAWRGRTGGAYLETQYF TGTGCCTGGAGGGGACGGACAGGGGGCGCTTATTTGGAGACCCAGTACTTC
TRBJ2-3 TRBD2 TRBV10-3 NA CAIRALAGSSTDTQYF TGTGCCATCAGAGCCCTAGCGGGAAGCAGCACAGATACGCAGTATTTT
TRBJ2-2 NA TRBV7-2 NA CASSITSTQGELFF TGTGCCAGCAGCATTACTAGTACACAGGGGGAGCTGTTTTTT
TRBJ1-1 TRBD1 TRBV7-2 NA CASSAQGGTEAFF TGTGCCAGCAGCGCTCAGGGGGGCACTGAAGCTTTCTTT
TRBJ1-1 TRBD1 TRBV14 many CASSPYNRGVFSASF TGTGCCAGCAGCCCATACAACAGGGGAGTCTTTTCGGCTTCCTTT
TRBJ1-1 NA TRBV7-5 NA CARSPGQVGGRTEAFF TGTGCCAGAAGCCCGGGACAGGTGGGTGGGAGGACTGAAGCTTTCTTT
TRBJ2-7 NA TRBV30 NA CACTPGPSYEQYF TGTGCCTGTACCCCAGGACCGAGCTACGAGCAGTACTTC
TRBJ2-6 NA TRBV7-2 NA CASSLRTGANVLTF TGTGCCAGCAGCTTAAGAACTGGGGCCAACGTCCTGACTTTC
TRBJ1-2 NA TRBV6-5 NA CASSYVGPGNYGYTF TGTGCCAGCAGTTACGTGGGCCCCGGGAACTATGGCTACACCTTC
TRBJ2-5 NA TRBV10-1 once CASSVTFQETQYF TGCGCCAGCAGTGTAACATTCCAAGAGACCCAGTACTTC
TRBJ1-2 NA TRBV29-1 NA CSDYSGRRYTF TGCAGCGATTACAGCGGGAGGAGGTACACCTTC
TRBJ1-5 TRBD1 TRBV28 NA CASRRITGGGNQPQHF TGTGCCAGCAGACGCATCACAGGGGGGGGCAATCAGCCCCAGCATTTT
TRBJ2-2 NA TRBV29-1 NA CSVRSGINTGELFF TGCAGCGTTAGGTCTGGGATCAACACCGGGGAGCTGTTTTTT
TRBJ1-1 TRBD1 TRBV18 NA CASSPPQGPEAFF TGTGCCAGCTCACCACCACAGGGGCCTGAAGCTTTCTTT
TRBJ2-2 TRBD2 TRBV7-2 NA CASSLGGRDAGELFF TGTGCCAGCAGCTTAGGGGGGAGGGACGCCGGGGAGCTGTTTTTT
TRBJ1-4 NA TRBV29-1 NA CSVGGVDEKLFF TGCAGCGTTGGAGGGGTGGATGAAAAACTGTTTTTT
TRBJ2-5 NA TRBV27 NA CASSPLGRETQYF TGTGCCAGCAGCCCCTTGGGGAGAGAGACCCAGTACTTC
TRBJ2-3 NA TRBV19 NA CASSIERAGYTDTQYF TGTGCCAGTAGTATAGAAAGGGCAGGGTACACAGATACGCAGTATTTT
TRBJ2-5 NA TRBV7-2 NA CASSLTAQETQYF TGTGCCAGCAGCTTGACAGCACAAGAGACCCAGTACTTC
TRBJ2-2 NA TRBV7-3 NA CASSAGTPTGELFF TGTGCCAGCAGCGCAGGGACTCCCACCGGGGAGCTGTTTTTT
TRBJ1-2 NA TRBV28 NA CASSPPGGWYGYTF TGTGCCAGCAGCCCCCCGGGTGGCTGGTATGGCTACACCTTC
TRBJ1-5 NA TRBV6-1 NA CASSDGRNQPQHF TGTGCCAGCAGTGATGGCCGCAATCAGCCCCAGCATTTT
TRBJ2-7 TRBD2 TRBV29-1 NA CSVDDRGLGSSYEQYF TGCAGCGTTGATGATCGGGGACTAGGGAGCTCCTACGAGCAGTACTTC
TRBJ2-1 NA TRBV10-2 NA CASRPRLDEQFF TGCGCCAGCAGGCCTCGCCTCGATGAGCAGTTCTTC
TRBJ2-2 TRBD1 TRBV28 NA CASNQRGQGGGELFF TGTGCCAGCAACCAACGGGGACAGGGAGGCGGGGAGCTGTTTTTT
TRBJ2-7 TRBD1 TRBV5-1 NA CASSVDRIHEQYF TGCGCCAGCAGCGTGGACAGGATCCACGAGCAGTACTTC
TRBJ2-3 TRBD2 TRBV9 NA CASSVPLAASTDTQYF TGTGCCAGCAGCGTACCCCTAGCGGCTAGCACAGATACGCAGTATTTT
TRBJ1-2 NA TRBV28 NA CASSFRRNYGYTF TGTGCCAGCAGTTTTAGGAGAAACTATGGCTACACCTTC
TRBJ2-1 TRBD2 TRBV19 once CASSTPRGGIHYNEQFF TGTGCCAGTAGTACCCCCCGGGGAGGGATCCACTACAATGAGCAGTTCTTC
TRBJ1-1 NA TRBV2 NA CASRESRQNTEAFF TGTGCCAGCAGGGAATCGAGGCAGAACACTGAAGCTTTCTTT
TRBJ2-7 NA TRBV7-2 NA CASSLAGGGGYEQYF TGTGCCAGCAGCTTAGCCGGAGGTGGGGGATACGAGCAGTACTTC
TRBJ1-5 TRBD1 TRBV6-1 NA CASSRTGGNQPQHF TGTGCCAGCAGCCGGACAGGAGGCAATCAGCCCCAGCATTTT
TRBJ2-5 NA TRBV2 NA CASSAGGDDRETQYF TGTGCCAGCAGTGCAGGGGGGGATGACAGAGAGACCCAGTACTTC
TRBJ1-4 TRBD1 TRBV4-3 NA CASSQDLGTGAEKLFF TGCGCCAGCAGCCAAGATCTTGGGACAGGGGCAGAAAAACTGTTTTTC
TRBJ2-3 NA TRBV4-3 NA CASSQEPREMVQYF TGCGCCAGCAGCCAAGAACCCAGGGAAATGGTGCAGTATTTT